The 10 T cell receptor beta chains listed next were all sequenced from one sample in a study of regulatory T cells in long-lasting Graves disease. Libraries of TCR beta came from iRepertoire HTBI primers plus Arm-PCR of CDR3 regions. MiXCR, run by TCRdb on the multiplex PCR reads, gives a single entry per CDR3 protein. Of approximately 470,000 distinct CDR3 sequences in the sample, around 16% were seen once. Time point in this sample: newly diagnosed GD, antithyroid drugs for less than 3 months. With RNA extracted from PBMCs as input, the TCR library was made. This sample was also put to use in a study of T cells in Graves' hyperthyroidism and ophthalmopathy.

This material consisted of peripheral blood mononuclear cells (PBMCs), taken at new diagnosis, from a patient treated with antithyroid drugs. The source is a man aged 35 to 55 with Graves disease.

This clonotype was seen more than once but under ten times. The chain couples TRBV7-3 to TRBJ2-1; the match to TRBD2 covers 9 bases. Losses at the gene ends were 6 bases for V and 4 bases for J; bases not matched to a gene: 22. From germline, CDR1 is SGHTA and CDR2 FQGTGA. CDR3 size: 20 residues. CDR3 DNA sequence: TGTGCCAGCAGGTCCCAGGGGAATGATCGCGGGAGGGCCTCGTACAATGAGCAGTTCTTC. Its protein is CASRSQGNDRGRASYNEQFF. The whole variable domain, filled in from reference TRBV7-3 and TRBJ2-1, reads GAGVSQTPSNKVTEKGKYVELRCDPISGHTALYWYRQSLGQGPEFLIYFQGTGAADDSGLPNDRFFAVRPEGSVSTLKIQRTERGDSAVYLCASRSQGNDRGRASYNEQFFGPGTRLTVL.

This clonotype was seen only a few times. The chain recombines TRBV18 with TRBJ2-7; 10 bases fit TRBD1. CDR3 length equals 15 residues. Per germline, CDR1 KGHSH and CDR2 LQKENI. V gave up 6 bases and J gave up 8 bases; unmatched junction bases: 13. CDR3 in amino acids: CASSNGQGVLFQQYF. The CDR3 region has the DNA TGTGCCAGCTCTAACGGACAGGGGGTTCTCTTCCAGCAGTACTTC. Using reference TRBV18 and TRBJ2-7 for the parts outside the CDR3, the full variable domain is NAGVMQNPRHLVRRRGQEARLRCSPMKGHSHVYWYRQLPEEGLKFMVYLQKENIIDESGMPKERFSAEFPKEGPSILRIQQVVRGDSAAYFCASSNGQGVLFQQYFGPGTRLTVT.

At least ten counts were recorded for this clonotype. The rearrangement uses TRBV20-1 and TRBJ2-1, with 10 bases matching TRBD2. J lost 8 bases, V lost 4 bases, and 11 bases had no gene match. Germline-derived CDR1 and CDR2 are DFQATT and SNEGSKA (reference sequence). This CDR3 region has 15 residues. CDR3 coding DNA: TGCAGTGCTACCCCAGCTAGCGGGAGAAACGATGAGCAGTTCTTC. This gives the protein CSATPASGRNDEQFF.

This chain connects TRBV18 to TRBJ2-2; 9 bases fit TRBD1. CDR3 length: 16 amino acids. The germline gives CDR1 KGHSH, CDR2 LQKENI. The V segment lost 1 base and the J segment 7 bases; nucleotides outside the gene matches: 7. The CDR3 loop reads CASSPQQGARGGELFF. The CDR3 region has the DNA TGTGCCAGCTCACCACAACAGGGGGCTAGAGGCGGGGAGCTGTTTTTT.

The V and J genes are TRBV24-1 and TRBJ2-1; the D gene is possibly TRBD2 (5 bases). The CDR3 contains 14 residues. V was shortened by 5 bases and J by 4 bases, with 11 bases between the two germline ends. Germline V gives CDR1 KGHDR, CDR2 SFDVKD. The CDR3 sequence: CATSVGSSYNEQFF. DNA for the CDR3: TGTGCCACCAGTGTAGGGAGCTCGTACAATGAGCAGTTCTTC.

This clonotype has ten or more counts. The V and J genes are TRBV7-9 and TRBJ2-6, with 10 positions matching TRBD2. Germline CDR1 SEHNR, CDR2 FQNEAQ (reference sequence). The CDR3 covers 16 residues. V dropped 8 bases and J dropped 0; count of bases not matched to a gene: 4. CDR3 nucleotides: TGTGCCAGCGGCCTAGCGGGAGACTCTGGGGCCAACGTCCTGACTTTC. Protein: CASGLAGDSGANVLTF.

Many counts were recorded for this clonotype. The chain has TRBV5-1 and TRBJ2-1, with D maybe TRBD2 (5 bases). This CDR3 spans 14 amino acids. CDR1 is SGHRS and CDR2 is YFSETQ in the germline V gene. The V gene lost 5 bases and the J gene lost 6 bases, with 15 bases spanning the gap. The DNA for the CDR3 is TGCGCCAGCAGTCCGGCCCTAGCATCCAATGAGCAGTTCTTC. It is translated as CASSPALASNEQFF.

This chain's CDR3 is CASSLTSANTGELFF. The CDR3 coding sequence is TGTGCCAGCAGTTTAACTAGCGCCAACACCGGGGAGCTGTTTTTT. The rearrangement links TRBV28 to TRBJ2-2, with TRBD2 identical over 7 bases. Trimming at V came to 2 bases and at J to 2 bases, leaving 2 bases not matched to a gene. The CDR3 has 15 residues. From germline, CDR1 is MDHEN and CDR2 SYDVKM.

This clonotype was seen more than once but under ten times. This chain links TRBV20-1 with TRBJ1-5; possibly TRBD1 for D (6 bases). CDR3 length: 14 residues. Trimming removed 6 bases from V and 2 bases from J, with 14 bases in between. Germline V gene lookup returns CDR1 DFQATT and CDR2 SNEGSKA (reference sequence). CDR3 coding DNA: TGCAGTGCCAGGGGCCTGGGCGGCAATCAGCCCCAGCATTTT. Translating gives CSARGLGGNQPQHF.

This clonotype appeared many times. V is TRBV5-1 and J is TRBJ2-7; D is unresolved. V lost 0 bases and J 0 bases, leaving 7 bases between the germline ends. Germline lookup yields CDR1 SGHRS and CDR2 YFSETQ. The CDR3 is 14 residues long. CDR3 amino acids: CASSLVVSSYEQYF. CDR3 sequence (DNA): TGCGCCAGCAGCTTGGTAGTTAGCTCCTACGAGCAGTACTTC.